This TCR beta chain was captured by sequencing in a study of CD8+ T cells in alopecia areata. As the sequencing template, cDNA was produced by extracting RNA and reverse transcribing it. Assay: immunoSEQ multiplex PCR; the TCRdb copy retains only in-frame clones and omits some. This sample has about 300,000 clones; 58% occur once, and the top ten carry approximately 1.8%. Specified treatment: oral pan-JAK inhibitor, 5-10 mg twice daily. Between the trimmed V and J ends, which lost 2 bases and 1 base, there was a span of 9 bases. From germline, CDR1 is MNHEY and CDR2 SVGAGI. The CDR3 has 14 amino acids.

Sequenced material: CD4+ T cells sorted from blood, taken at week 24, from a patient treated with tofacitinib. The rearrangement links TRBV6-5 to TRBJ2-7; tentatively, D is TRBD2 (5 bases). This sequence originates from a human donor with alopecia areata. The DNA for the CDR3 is TGTGCCAGCAGTTACGCTCCGGGGTCCTACGAGCAGTACTTC. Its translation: CASSYAPGSYEQYF.